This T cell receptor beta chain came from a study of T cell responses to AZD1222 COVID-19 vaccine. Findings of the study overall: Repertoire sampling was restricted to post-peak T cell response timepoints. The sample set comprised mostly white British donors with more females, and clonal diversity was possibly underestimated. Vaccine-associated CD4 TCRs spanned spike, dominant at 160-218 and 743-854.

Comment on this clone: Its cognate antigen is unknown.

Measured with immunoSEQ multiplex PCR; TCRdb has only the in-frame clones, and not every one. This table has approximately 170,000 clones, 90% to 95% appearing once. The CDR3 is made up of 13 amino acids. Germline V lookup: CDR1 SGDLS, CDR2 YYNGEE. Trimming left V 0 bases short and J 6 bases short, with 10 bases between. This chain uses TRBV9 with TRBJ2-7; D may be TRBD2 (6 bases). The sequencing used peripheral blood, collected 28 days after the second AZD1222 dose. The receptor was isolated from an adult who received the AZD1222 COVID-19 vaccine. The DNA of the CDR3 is TGTGCCAGCAGCGTAGGTACTAGCTTCGAGCAGTACTTC. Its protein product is CASSVGTSFEQYF.